This section outlines one T cell receptor beta chain sequence together with its context. What it binds is unknown. The CDR3 loop spans 14 amino acids. Germline CDR1 is SGHDN and CDR2 is FVKESK. The data are from a study of T cells expressing NK-cell markers. On the study more broadly: Within the sequenced cohort of eight donors, seven exhibited HCMV seropositivity and one was seronegative.

Study-wide results and caveats: Dominant NKG2C+ clonotypes were found to form about 1.0-7.5% of CD8+ T cells in six donors.

UMI-tagged 5'RACE template switching yielded the TCR beta cDNA. Reprocessing the 5' RACE reads, TCRdb reports a single entry for every CDR3 protein and omits DNA. The table lists 450,000 to 600,000 distinct CDR3 sequences. The sequencing sample was made of blood T cells: a sorted CD56 or NKG2C T cell subset, CD4+ or CD8+ T cells, or bulk PBMC T cells (not recorded which). The receptor's source is a man aged 18 to 35 in good health. V and J are TRBV14 and TRBJ2-7. The CDR3 loop reads CASSQGAVPYEQYF.